The entry below gives a single TCR beta chain sequence along with its context. This CDR3 has 15 amino acids. Germline V CDR1 and CDR2: LNHDA, SQIVND (reference sequence). Trimming took 5 bases from V and 0 from J, leaving 11 bases between them. These data are taken from a study of T cell changes during pregnancy in multiple sclerosis. Assay used: immunoSEQ multiplex PCR; TCRdb lists only in-frame clones, some missing. In the table there are tens of thousands of clones, 92% of which are singletons. The chain employs TRBV19 and TRBJ1-5; D is unclear. The receptor's source is a female donor with multiple sclerosis, enrolled in a pregnancy study. Material: peripheral blood, obtained after pregnancy. Written as DNA, the CDR3 is TGTGCCAGTAGTCCCGACGGGAATAGCAATCAGCCCCAGCATTTT. This sequence encodes CASSPDGNSNQPQHF.